This T cell receptor beta chain was documented in a study of blood T cells in healthy people across ages. Broader study findings: TCR beta diversity, measured per million T cells, fell in a roughly linear way with age.

CDR1 SGHTA and CDR2 FQGNSA come from the germline V gene. This CDR3 has 15 amino acids. The J segment lost 5 bases and the V segment lost 11 bases, leaving 17 bases of the junction unmatched. Next came a second PCR, run for about 7 to 12 cycles, which used a sample-barcoded 5' primer along with a J-beta primer mix. MiXCR was run by TCRdb on the 5' RACE reads, yielding one entry per CDR3 protein. The repertoire holds 1.5 million to 2 million distinct CDR3 sequences, with roughly 27% as singletons. This clonotype has more than one count but fewer than ten. Its target is unknown. The chain employs TRBV7-2 and TRBJ2-5; 7 bases are a match to TRBD1. The TCR was taken from a woman in her twenties or thirties in good health. Material for sequencing was blood. The CDR3 spells CAGSFRQGGRETQYF. CDR3 DNA sequence: TGTGCCGGTAGCTTTCGACAGGGTGGTAGGGAGACCCAGTACTTC.